This T cell receptor beta chain was recorded in a study of blood T cell repertoires in COVID-19 (dated by TCRdb to 2018 to 2021). A note on the overall study: The collaborator samples originated in the United States, Italy and Spain and spanned the acute and convalescent phases of COVID-19. The material from the prospective study consisted of cDNA or gDNA derived from T cells, B-cell-depleted T cells, or PBMCs. Subjects who had been exposed to COVID-19, were actively infected with it, or had recovered from it provided the deeply sampled blood TCRbeta repertoires that made up the dataset. A freely available public database, intended as a resource for researchers studying the immune response to SARS-CoV-2, is where the repertoires were released. Samples were obtained from the ongoing ImmuneRACE study (first 160 participants) and from some 1,200 subjects provided by 6 global collaborators. Nearly every sample came with metadata listing a de-identified subject ID, COVID-19 status, age in years and sex. Where HLA class I and class II types were available, the types were taken from metadata supplied by the sample provider, not from assay-based typing.

There are 16 amino acids in the CDR3, from cysteine to phenylalanine inclusive. Only the CDR3 DNA stays, 48 bases, in frame from base 1. The germline V gene gives CDR1 as MNHEY and CDR2 as SVGAGI. Unmatched junction bases come to 5, with V trimmed by 2 bases and J by 0 bases. TCRbeta CDR3 regions were amplified from genomic DNA by means of the immunoSEQ Assay, a bias-controlled multiplex PCR. In the paper's pipeline: The number of nucleated cells in each sample was estimated from the amplification of reference gene primers within the assay. To quantify the absolute abundance of each unique TCRbeta CDR3 rearrangement, sequence reads were collapsed and filtered. For each sample, productive Simpson clonality was calculated by taking the square root of Simpson's diversity index across productive rearrangements. TCRdb re-hosts the immuneACCESS table, in-frame sequences only. Its copies lack some clones; in the studies checked, an unresolved V gene accounts for under half of them, and the cause for the rest is not known. The D gene and trimming were derived from the DNA, and the V and J assignments and clone size from that table. The sample table holds approximately 270,000 clones, of which about 91% were seen once. In total, the top ten clones hold about 1.3% of the sample.

A few counts support this clone. No cognate antigen has been identified for it. Base quality data are lacking; no much larger clone is found one base away. The paper's findings and limits, for the study overall: The amount of clinical and demographic metadata varied by source and participant and was provided uncurated.

The collaborating institutions used their own protocols to collect whole blood in K2EDTA tubes. Collaborator samples were shipped for TCRbeta analysis as frozen whole blood, isolated PBMCs, or DNA extracted from either sample type. Sample: peripheral blood. The receptor was isolated from a man older than 75 with acute or convalescent COVID-19. The chain couples TRBV6-5 to TRBJ2-3, with 7 middle bases fitting TRBD1. The CDR3 region has the sequence CASSYRGGDSTDTQYF. The DNA reads TGTGCCAGCAGTTACCGAGGGGGCGATAGCACAGATACGCAGTATTTT.